A single sample gave rise to the 4 T cell receptor beta chains below, sequenced in a study of T cell responses to AZD1222 COVID-19 vaccine. TCRdb keeps only in-frame clones here, not all; method: immunoSEQ multiplex PCR. The sample lists roughly 100,000 clones, around 94% occurring once. The material was peripheral blood, obtained on day 0 of AZD1222 vaccination. The receptors here all came from an adult in good health.

The chain carries TRBV4-2 and TRBJ1-2; unclear D gene. The CDR3 loop spans 16 amino acids. The germline gives CDR1 LGHNA, CDR2 YNFKEQ. Trimming cost V 1 base and J 0 bases, with 12 bases left between them. DNA of the CDR3: TGTGCCAGCAGCCAAGGCCCGGGAGGCCCTAACTATGGCTACACCTTC. Protein: CASSQGPGGPNYGYTF.

CDR3 DNA: TGTGCCAGCAGCTCATCGACAGGTTCTCTGCGTGGCTACACCTTC. It encodes CASSSSTGSLRGYTF. The chain is built from TRBV7-2 and TRBJ1-2; D perhaps matches TRBD1 (6 bases). V lost 4 bases, J lost 7 bases, and 19 bases lay in between. The CDR3 loop spans 15 amino acids. In germline, CDR1 is SGHTA, CDR2 FQGNSA. Filled out from reference TRBV7-2 and TRBJ1-2, the complete variable domain reads GAGVSQSPSNKVTEKGKDVELRCDPISGHTALYWYRQSLGQGLEFLIYFQGNSAPDKSGLPSDRFSAERTGGSVSTLTIQRTQQEDSAVYLCASSSSTGSLRGYTFGSGTRLTVV.

The CDR3 region is CASSLTVFNEKLFF. CDR3 sequence (DNA): TGTGCCAGCAGCTTGACGGTATTTAATGAAAAACTGTTTTTT. The chain combines TRBV7-2 with TRBJ1-4; no definite D call. Trimming shortened V by 3 bases and J by 4 bases, and 9 bases separated the two germline ends. This CDR3 contains 14 residues. Germline values: CDR1 SGHTA, CDR2 FQGNSA.

This clone was observed once. The chain has TRBV11-3 and TRBJ1-1, with a weak D call TRBD1 (5 bases). Trimming took 1 base from V and 5 from J, leaving 11 bases between them. The CDR3 consists of 14 residues. Germline lookup yields CDR1 SGHNT and CDR2 YENEEA. CDR3 loop: CASSLGGKGTEAFF. The CDR3 nucleotides are TGTGCCAGCAGCTTAGGTGGCAAGGGGACTGAAGCTTTCTTT.